These 25 T cell receptor beta chains were all obtained from the same sample, sequenced in a study of human T cells and chemical hapten exposure (dated by TCRdb to about 2021). Receptors were amplified or captured by RACE. TCRdb records NextSeq 500 as the sequencer. The public sequencing data were trimmed at Q25 with fastp and processed into clonotypes with MiXCR by TCRdb, which kept only in-frame beta chains. When rows share a CDR3 protein, they turn into one entry using the most common DNA and genes. This sample has about 93,000 distinct CDR3 sequences in its table, and 8.5% to 9% of those were observed once. The top ten hold about 3.1% of the sample. The time point label for this specimen denotes: healthy volunteer bleed at 2 weeks. Total RNA was extracted from unfractionated whole blood that had been collected in Tempus Blood RNA tubes. The source material was whole blood. The receptors derive from a female donor in good health. Some clones in this sample may be carry-over from other donors' samples.

About this clonotype itself: Given a much more abundant clone one base away, this may be a read error. This rearrangement joins TRBV5-1 to TRBJ2-4; D not certain. There are 12 residues in the CDR3. CDR1 SGHRS and CDR2 YFSETQ come from the germline V gene. In DNA form, the CDR3 reads TGCGCCAGAAGCTTGGACCAAAACATTCAGTACTTC. It codes for CARSLDQNIQYF.

This chain uses TRBV28 with TRBJ2-7; D perhaps matches TRBD1 (5 bases). V dropped 1 base and J dropped 5 bases, with 24 bases sitting between them. The CDR3 sequence is 18 residues long. Germline CDR1 is MDHEN and CDR2 is SYDVKM. CDR3 residues: CASSLSLGAARRDHEQYF. DNA of the CDR3: TGTGCCAGCAGTTTATCCCTTGGGGCGGCCCGGAGAGACCACGAGCAGTACTTC.

J is TRBJ2-4 and V is TRBV20-1, with a possible D match to TRBD2 (6 bases). Germline V CDR1 and CDR2: DFQATT, SNEGSKA (reference sequence). CDR3 length equals 15 residues. Trimming removed 1 base from V and 8 bases from J, with 18 bases in between. The CDR3 region has the DNA TGCAGTGCTAGAGGCGGAGGGGCTGCGATAGACATTCAGTACTTC. Residues: CSARGGGAAIDIQYF.

V usage is TRBV29-1 and J usage is TRBJ2-5; maybe TRBD1 (6 bases). CDR1 SQVTM and CDR2 ANQGSEA come from the germline V gene. V lost 5 bases to trimming and J lost 3 bases, with 7 bases between them. The CDR3 is 11 residues long. The CDR3 is CSVTGKETQYF. The DNA for the CDR3 is TGCAGCGTTACAGGGAAAGAGACCCAGTACTTC.

This clonotype was detected many times. The V and J genes are TRBV28 and TRBJ1-1; D is undetermined. Trimming took 5 bases from V and 5 from J, leaving 9 bases between them. Germline V gene sequence: CDR1 MDHEN, CDR2 SYDVKM. The CDR3 extends over 12 amino acids. CDR3 nucleotide sequence: TGTGCCAGCAGTGGTAGTGTGACTGAAGCTTTCTTT. Protein sequence: CASSGSVTEAFF.

This clonotype was recorded a few times. The chain has TRBV27 and TRBJ1-6; 7 bases are shared with TRBD1. The CDR3 has 17 residues. The V gene's germline CDR1 is MNHEY and CDR2 SMNVEV (reference sequence). Unmatched junction bases numbered 21, after V lost 9 bases and J lost 10 bases. The DNA for the CDR3 is TGTGCCAGACCTGCTCCGCGGGACAGACGAGTGGAGTCACCCCTCCACTTT. Amino acids: CARPAPRDRRVESPLHF.

This clonotype was detected ten times or more. The genes are TRBV11-2 and TRBJ2-7; no reliable D call. The CDR3 has 12 amino acids. Trimming removed 4 bases at V and 4 bases at J, with 8 bases between. Germline V CDR1 and CDR2: SGHAT, FQNNGV. DNA of the CDR3: TGTGCCAGCAGCTCGTTACGGTACGAGCAGTACTTC. Its translation: CASSSLRYEQYF. Filled out from reference TRBV11-2 and TRBJ2-7, the complete variable domain reads EAGVAQSPRYKIIEKRQSVAFWCNPISGHATLYWYQQILGQGPKLLIQFQNNGVVDDSQLPKDRFSAERLKGVDSTLKIQPAKLEDSAVYLCASSSLRYEQYFGPGTRLTVT.

This clonotype came up a few times. The chain uses TRBV20-1 and TRBJ2-2; no clear D. V was pared by 5 bases and J by 6 bases, with 7 bases between. This CDR3 is 11 amino acids long. From germline, CDR1 is DFQATT and CDR2 SNEGSKA (reference sequence). In DNA, the CDR3 is TGCAGTGCTCCCGGGTCCGGGGAGCTGTTTTTT. As protein: CSAPGSGELFF.

The chain joins TRBV5-6 to TRBJ1-2; D not resolved. V was shortened by 0 bases and J by 7 bases, with 7 bases between the two germline ends. Germline V gene lookup returns CDR1 SGHDT and CDR2 YYEEEE. CDR3 length equals 12 residues. DNA of the CDR3: TGTGCCAGCAGCTTGGTGCTCGGTGGCTACACCTTC. Its translation is CASSLVLGGYTF.

This chain connects TRBV7-2 to TRBJ2-2; D call uncertain. The CDR3 runs to 14 residues. Trimming removed 5 bases from V and 5 bases from J, with 12 bases in between. The germline CDR1 and CDR2 sequences are SGHTA and FQGNSA. The CDR3 DNA reads TGTGCCAGCAGCCAGTTCGTTGGAACCGGGGAGCTGTTTTTT. This codes for CASSQFVGTGELFF.

The chain joins TRBV4-3 to TRBJ1-5; TRBD1 aligns across 8 bases. V shed 4 bases, J shed 5 bases, and the junction held 10 bases outside the gene matches. CDR3 length: 16 residues. Germline V gene data show CDR1 as LGHNA and CDR2 as YSLEER. The CDR3: CASSPGLQGVDQPQHF. CDR3 DNA sequence: TGCGCCAGCAGCCCTGGTTTACAGGGGGTCGATCAGCCCCAGCATTTT.

This clonotype was seen only a few times. This sequence joins TRBV4-3 and TRBJ2-5, with TRBD2 matching over 13 bases. The CDR3 has 17 amino acids. CDR1 is LGHNA, CDR2 YSLEER, per germline. After removal of 0 bases from V and 6 bases from J, the junction contained 7 bases not matched to a gene. The CDR3 DNA reads as TGCGCCAGCAGCCAAGATTGGAGGGGACTAGCGGGAAAGACCCAGTACTTC. Protein product: CASSQDWRGLAGKTQYF.

The chain combines TRBV29-1 with TRBJ2-5, with a weak D call TRBD1 (5 bases). CDR3 size: 16 residues. The V end lost 0 bases, the J end lost 5 bases, and 19 bases lay between the germline ends. Germline assignment: CDR1 SQVTM and CDR2 ANQGSEA. CDR3 sequence reads: CSVEEAPVGADETQYF. The CDR3 DNA is TGCAGCGTTGAAGAGGCCCCTGTTGGGGCGGACGAGACCCAGTACTTC.

The V gene is TRBV12-3 or TRBV12-4, the J gene TRBJ1-3; 8 bases line up with TRBD1. This CDR3 is 17 amino acids long. Losses at the gene ends were 6 bases for V and 4 bases for J; bases not matched to a gene: 14. CDR3 loop: CASSPRTGPKLGNTIYF. The CDR3 nucleotides are TGTGCCAGCAGCCCAAGGACAGGGCCAAAGTTGGGAAACACCATATATTTT.

The V and J genes are TRBV4-1 and TRBJ2-7, with 10 bases matching TRBD2. The CDR3 is made up of 16 amino acids. Trimming cost V 1 base and J 6 bases; bases outside gene matches: 9. Per the germline V gene, CDR1 is MGHRA and CDR2 is YSYEKL. CDR3 sequence (DNA): TGCGCCAGCAGCCAAGGCCGACTAGCGGGCCGGTCCGAGCAGTACTTC. Translating gives CASSQGRLAGRSEQYF.

Only a few counts were recorded for this clonotype. This chain connects TRBV4-3 to TRBJ2-1; tentatively, D is TRBD1 (5 bases). This CDR3 is 14 amino acids long. Trimming stripped 0 bases from V and 8 bases from J, with 11 bases between. Germline V lookup: CDR1 LGHNA, CDR2 YSLEER. The CDR3 coding sequence is TGCGCCAGCAGCCAAGACCCCAGGGCAGATGAGCAGTTCTTC. The encoded protein is CASSQDPRADEQFF.

This clonotype was detected a few times. The chain recombines TRBV5-6 with TRBJ2-2; possible D gene TRBD2, 5 bases. This CDR3 is 16 amino acids long. Germline V gene data show CDR1 as SGHDT and CDR2 as YYEEEE. The V gene lost 0 bases and the J gene lost 0 bases, with 9 bases spanning the gap. The chain's CDR3 is CASSLGTGTNTGELFF. For the CDR3, the DNA is TGTGCCAGCAGCTTGGGGACGGGGACGAACACCGGGGAGCTGTTTTTT.

This clonotype appeared many times. The rearrangement links TRBV27 to TRBJ1-1; no reliable D call. The CDR3 is 13 residues long. Germline assignment: CDR1 MNHEY and CDR2 SMNVEV (reference sequence). Trimming shortened V by 3 bases and J by 5 bases, and 10 bases separated the two germline ends. CDR3 DNA sequence: TGTGCCAGCAGTTTTACCAGACGGACTGAAGCTTTCTTT. Translating it yields CASSFTRRTEAFF.

This clonotype was recorded at least ten times. The V and J genes are TRBV4-2 and TRBJ1-4; no firm D call. In germline, CDR1 is LGHNA, CDR2 YNFKEQ. This CDR3 region has 17 residues. V was pared by 0 bases and J by 0 bases, with 11 bases between. The CDR3 here is CASSQDPVTTTNEKLFF. In DNA form, the CDR3 reads TGTGCCAGCAGCCAAGATCCGGTTACGACAACTAATGAAAAACTGTTTTTT.

This clonotype appeared many times. The rearrangement joins TRBV7-2 to TRBJ2-1; no clear D. Per the germline V gene, CDR1 is SGHTA and CDR2 is FQGNSA. The CDR3 loop spans 12 amino acids. The germline V and J ends were trimmed by 3 bases and 5 bases, with 5 bases remaining between them. CDR3 region: CASSFYDNEQFF. CDR3 DNA: TGTGCCAGCAGCTTCTATGACAATGAGCAGTTCTTC.

The sample holds a few counts of this clonotype. The V and J genes are TRBV6-5 and TRBJ2-7; 10 nucleotides match TRBD2. Germline assignment: CDR1 MNHEY and CDR2 SVGAGI. V shed 6 bases and J 3 bases; nucleotides not matched to a gene: 5. The length of the CDR3 is 14 residues. CDR3 protein: CASRKLAGNYEQYF. The CDR3 DNA is TGTGCCAGCAGGAAACTAGCGGGGAACTACGAGCAGTACTTC.

There are a few counts of this clonotype. The rearrangement uses TRBV2 and TRBJ2-4, with 7 bases matching TRBD1. Germline values: CDR1 SNHLY, CDR2 FYNNEI. This CDR3 is 13 amino acids long. V dropped 6 bases and J dropped 8; count of bases not matched to a gene: 7. The CDR3 region has the DNA TGTGCCAGCAGAGAGGGGGCCGGGCACATTCAGTACTTC. Translated, it gives CASREGAGHIQYF.

In this sample, this clonotype turned up many times. This chain uses TRBV29-1 with TRBJ2-7; D possibly corresponds to TRBD2 (6 bases). V lost 5 bases and J lost 0, with 11 bases in between. The CDR3 spans 13 residues. Germline CDR1 is SQVTM and CDR2 is ANQGSEA. CDR3 in amino acids: CSVPSGSSYEQYF. DNA of the CDR3: TGCAGCGTTCCCAGCGGGTCCTCCTACGAGCAGTACTTC.

This clonotype has only a few counts. The J gene is TRBJ2-1, the V gene TRBV2, with D maybe TRBD1 (5 bases). The CDR3 length is 13 residues. V lost 3 bases and J 10 bases, leaving 13 bases between the germline ends. Germline V gene lookup returns CDR1 SNHLY and CDR2 FYNNEI. The CDR3 loop is CASSEGQVAEQFF. The CDR3, as DNA: TGTGCCAGCAGTGAGGGGCAGGTAGCCGAGCAGTTCTTC.

This clonotype has a handful of counts. The V gene is TRBV28, the J gene TRBJ1-2; 7 bases align to TRBD1. V shed 3 bases, J shed 4 bases, and the junction held 8 bases outside the gene matches. There are 15 residues in the CDR3. CDR1 and CDR2 (germline): MDHEN, SYDVKM. CDR3 in amino acids: CASSLIYRDSYGYTF. The DNA of the CDR3 is TGTGCCAGCAGTTTGATTTACCGGGACAGCTATGGCTACACCTTC.